This T cell receptor (beta chain) was recorded in a study of radiotherapy plus CTLA-4 blockade in lung cancer. General study results and limits: TCR clones originating in tumors grew in number in blood after radiotherapy plus ipilimumab.

Those patients who had chemo-refractory metastatic non-small-cell lung cancer were given focal radiation along with CTLA-4 blockade through ipilimumab. Concerning this clone: Its antigen is undetermined.

The protocol was immunoSEQ multiplex PCR, while the TCRdb copy is restricted to in-frame clones and leaves out a portion. The table records 56,000 or so clones, approximately 80% of them present only once. Material: peripheral blood, obtained from a patient treated with radiotherapy plus ipilimumab. This receptor was obtained from a human donor with non-small cell lung cancer who had a partial response to radiotherapy plus ipilimumab.

The CDR3 here is CASSPGLAGGSEETQYF. The CDR3 nucleotides are TGCGCCAGCAGCCCCGGACTAGCGGGGGGGTCTGAAGAGACCCAGTACTTC. The chain joins TRBV5-1 to TRBJ2-5, with 15 nucleotides matching TRBD2. The length of the CDR3 is 17 residues. V lost 4 bases to trimming and J lost 3 bases; unmatched junction nucleotides: 7. CDR1 and CDR2 from the germline V gene are SGHRS and YFSETQ. The whole variable domain, remainder taken from reference TRBV5-1 and TRBJ2-5, is KAGVTQTPRYLIKTRGQQVTLSCSPISGHRSVSWYQQTPGQGLQFLFEYFSETQRNKGNFPGRFSGRQFSNSRSEMNVSTLELGDSALYLCASSPGLAGGSEETQYFGPGTRLLVL.